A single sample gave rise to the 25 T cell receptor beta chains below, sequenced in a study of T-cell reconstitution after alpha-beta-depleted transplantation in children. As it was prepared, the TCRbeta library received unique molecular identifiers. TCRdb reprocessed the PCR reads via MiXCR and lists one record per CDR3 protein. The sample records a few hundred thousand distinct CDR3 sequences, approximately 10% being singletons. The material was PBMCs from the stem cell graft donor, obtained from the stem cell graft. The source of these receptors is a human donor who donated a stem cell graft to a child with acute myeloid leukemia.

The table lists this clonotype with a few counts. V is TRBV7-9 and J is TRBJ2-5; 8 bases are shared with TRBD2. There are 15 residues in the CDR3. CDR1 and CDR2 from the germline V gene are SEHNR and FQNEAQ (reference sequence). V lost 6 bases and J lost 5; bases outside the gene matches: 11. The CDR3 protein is CASSMGTSRSETQYF. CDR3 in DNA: TGTGCCAGCAGTATGGGGACTAGTCGGTCCGAGACCCAGTACTTC.

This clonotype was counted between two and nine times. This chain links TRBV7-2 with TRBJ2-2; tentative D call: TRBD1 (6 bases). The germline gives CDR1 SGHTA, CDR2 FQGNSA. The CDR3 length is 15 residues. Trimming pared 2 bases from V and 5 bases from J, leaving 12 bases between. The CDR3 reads CASSLSGAWTGELFF. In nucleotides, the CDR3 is TGTGCCAGCAGCTTATCAGGGGCTTGGACCGGGGAGCTGTTTTTT.

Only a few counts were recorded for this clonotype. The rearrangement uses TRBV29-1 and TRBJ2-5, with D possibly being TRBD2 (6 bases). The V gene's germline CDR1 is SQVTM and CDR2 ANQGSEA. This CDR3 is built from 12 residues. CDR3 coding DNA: TGCATCCCTGCGGGGCGCCAAGAGACCCAGTACTTC. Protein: CIPAGRQETQYF.

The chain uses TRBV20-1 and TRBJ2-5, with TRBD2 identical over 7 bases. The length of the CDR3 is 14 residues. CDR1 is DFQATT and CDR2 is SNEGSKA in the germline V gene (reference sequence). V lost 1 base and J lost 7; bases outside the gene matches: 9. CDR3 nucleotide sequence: TGCAGTGCTAGAGTCGCGGGAGAGAAAGGGACCCAGTACTTC. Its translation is CSARVAGEKGTQYF.

The CDR3 loop is CSVGASGGTSTDTQYF. CDR3 DNA: TGCAGTGTCGGGGCTAGCGGGGGGACTAGCACAGATACGCAGTATTTT. V usage is TRBV20-1 and J usage is TRBJ2-3; 11 nucleotides line up with TRBD2. Germline lookup yields CDR1 DFQATT and CDR2 SNEGSKA (reference sequence). With 7 bases clipped from V and 0 bases from J, the junction kept 9 bases outside the gene matches. The CDR3 totals 16 residues.

Here the CDR3 reads CASSKSGGLLTDTQYF. Here the CDR3 DNA reads TGCGCCAGCAGCAAAAGCGGGGGGCTGCTCACAGATACGCAGTATTTT. This chain joins TRBV5-1 and TRBJ2-3; 9 bases map to TRBD2. J gave up 2 bases and V 4 bases, and 8 bases lay outside the gene matches. The CDR3 runs 16 residues. The V gene's germline CDR1 is SGHRS and CDR2 YFSETQ.

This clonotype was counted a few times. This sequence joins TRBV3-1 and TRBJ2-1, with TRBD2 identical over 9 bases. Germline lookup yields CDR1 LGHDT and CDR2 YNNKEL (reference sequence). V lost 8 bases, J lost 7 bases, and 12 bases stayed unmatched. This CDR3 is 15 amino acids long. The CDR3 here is CASQNGGRARNEQFF. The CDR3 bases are TGTGCCAGCCAGAATGGCGGGAGGGCCAGAAATGAGCAGTTCTTC.

In nucleotides, the CDR3 is TGTGCCAGCAGTTACTCGGGGTTGGGCACTGAAGCTTTCTTT. Amino acids: CASSYSGLGTEAFF. V and J are TRBV6-5 and TRBJ1-1; D unclear. CDR3 length equals 14 residues. CDR1 is MNHEY, CDR2 SVGAGI, per germline. Trimming stripped 0 bases from V and 4 bases from J, with 9 bases between.

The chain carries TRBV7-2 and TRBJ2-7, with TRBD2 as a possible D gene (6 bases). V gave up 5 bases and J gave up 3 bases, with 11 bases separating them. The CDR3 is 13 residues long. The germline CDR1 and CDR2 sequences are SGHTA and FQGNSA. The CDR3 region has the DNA TGTGCCAGCAGCCGCACGGAGGGCTACGAGCAGTACTTC. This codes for CASSRTEGYEQYF.

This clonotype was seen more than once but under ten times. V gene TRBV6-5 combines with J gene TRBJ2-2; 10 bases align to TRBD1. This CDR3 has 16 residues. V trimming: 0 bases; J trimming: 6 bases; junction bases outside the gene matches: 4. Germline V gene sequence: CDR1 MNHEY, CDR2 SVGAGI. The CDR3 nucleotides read TGTGCCAGCAGTTACTCGACAGGGGGCGTAGCCGGGGAGCTGTTTTTT. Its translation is CASSYSTGGVAGELFF.

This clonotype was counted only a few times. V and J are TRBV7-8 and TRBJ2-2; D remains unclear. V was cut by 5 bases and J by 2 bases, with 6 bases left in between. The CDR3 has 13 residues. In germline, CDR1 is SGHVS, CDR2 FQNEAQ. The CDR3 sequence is CASSAYNTGELFF. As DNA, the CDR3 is TGTGCCAGCAGCGCCTATAACACCGGGGAGCTGTTTTTT.

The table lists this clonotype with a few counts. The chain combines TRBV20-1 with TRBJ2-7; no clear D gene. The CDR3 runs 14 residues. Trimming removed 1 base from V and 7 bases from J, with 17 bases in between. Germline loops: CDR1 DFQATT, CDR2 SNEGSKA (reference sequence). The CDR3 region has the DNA TGCAGTGCTAGAGGGTCGGACCTCGACCCGGAGCAGTACTTC. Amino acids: CSARGSDLDPEQYF.

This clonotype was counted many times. Here the CDR3 reads CASSLGQGVDEQFF. The CDR3, as DNA: TGCGCCAGCAGCTTAGGACAGGGGGTTGATGAGCAGTTCTTC. The chain couples TRBV5-1 to TRBJ2-1; TRBD1 matches at 10 bases. The CDR3 runs to 14 residues. The germline CDR1 and CDR2 sequences are SGHRS and YFSETQ. V lost 2 bases, J lost 8 bases, and 4 bases stayed unmatched. Full variable domain (missing parts from reference TRBV5-1 and TRBJ2-1): KAGVTQTPRYLIKTRGQQVTLSCSPISGHRSVSWYQQTPGQGLQFLFEYFSETQRNKGNFPGRFSGRQFSNSRSEMNVSTLELGDSALYLCASSLGQGVDEQFFGPGTRLTVL.

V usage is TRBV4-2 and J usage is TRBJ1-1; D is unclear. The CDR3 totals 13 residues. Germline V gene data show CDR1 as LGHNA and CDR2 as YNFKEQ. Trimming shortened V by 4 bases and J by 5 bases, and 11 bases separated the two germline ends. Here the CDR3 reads CASSPMTWTEAFF. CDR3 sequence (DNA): TGTGCCAGCAGCCCGATGACTTGGACTGAAGCTTTCTTT.

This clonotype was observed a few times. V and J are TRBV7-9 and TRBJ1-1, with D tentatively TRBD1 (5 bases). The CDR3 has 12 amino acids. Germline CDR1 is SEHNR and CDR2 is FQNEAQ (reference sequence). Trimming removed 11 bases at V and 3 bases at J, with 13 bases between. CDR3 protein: CAGLGADTEAFF. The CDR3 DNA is TGTGCCGGACTCGGGGCTGACACTGAAGCTTTCTTT.

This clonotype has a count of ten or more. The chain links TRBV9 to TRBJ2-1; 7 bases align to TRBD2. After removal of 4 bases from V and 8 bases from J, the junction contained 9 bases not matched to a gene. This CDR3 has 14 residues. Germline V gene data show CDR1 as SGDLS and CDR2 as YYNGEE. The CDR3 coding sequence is TGTGCCAGCAGCCCCAGAGCGGGAACTCATGAGCAGTTCTTC. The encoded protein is CASSPRAGTHEQFF.

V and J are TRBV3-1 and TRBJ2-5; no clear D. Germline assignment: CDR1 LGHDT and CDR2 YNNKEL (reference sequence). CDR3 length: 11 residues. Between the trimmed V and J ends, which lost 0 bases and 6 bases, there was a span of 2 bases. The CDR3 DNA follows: TGTGCCAGCAGCCAAGACCAGACCCAGTACTTC. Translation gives CASSQDQTQYF.

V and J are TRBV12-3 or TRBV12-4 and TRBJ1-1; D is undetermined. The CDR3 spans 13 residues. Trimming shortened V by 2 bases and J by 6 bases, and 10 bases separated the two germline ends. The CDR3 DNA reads TGTGCCAGCAGTTTAATGGTAGACGCTGAAGCTTTCTTT. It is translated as CASSLMVDAEAFF.

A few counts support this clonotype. The CDR3 protein is CASSQAQGGYEQYF. The DNA of the CDR3 is TGCGCCAGCAGCCAAGCCCAGGGGGGTTACGAGCAGTACTTC. The chain joins TRBV4-3 to TRBJ2-7; D might be TRBD1 (7 bases). CDR1 and CDR2 from the germline V gene are LGHNA and YSLEER. The germline V and J ends were trimmed by 1 base and 4 bases, with 11 bases remaining between them. The CDR3 has 14 residues.

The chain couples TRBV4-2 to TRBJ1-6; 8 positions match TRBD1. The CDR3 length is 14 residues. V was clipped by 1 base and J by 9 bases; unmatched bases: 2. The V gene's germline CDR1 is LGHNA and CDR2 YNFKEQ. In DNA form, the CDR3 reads TGTGCCAGCAGCCAAGGGACAGGGATTTCACCCCTCCACTTT. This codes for CASSQGTGISPLHF.

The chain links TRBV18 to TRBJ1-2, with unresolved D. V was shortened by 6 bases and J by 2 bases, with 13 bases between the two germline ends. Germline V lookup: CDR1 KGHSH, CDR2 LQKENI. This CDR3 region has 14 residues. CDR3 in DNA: TGTGCCAGCTCTATCCCGGGAGCCAACTATGGCTACACCTTC. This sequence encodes CASSIPGANYGYTF.

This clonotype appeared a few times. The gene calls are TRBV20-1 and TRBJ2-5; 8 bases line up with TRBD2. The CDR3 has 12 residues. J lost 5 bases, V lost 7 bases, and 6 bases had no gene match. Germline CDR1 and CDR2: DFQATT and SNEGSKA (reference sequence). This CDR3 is CSVQAGVETQYF. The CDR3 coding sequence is TGCAGTGTTCAAGCGGGAGTGGAGACCCAGTACTTC.

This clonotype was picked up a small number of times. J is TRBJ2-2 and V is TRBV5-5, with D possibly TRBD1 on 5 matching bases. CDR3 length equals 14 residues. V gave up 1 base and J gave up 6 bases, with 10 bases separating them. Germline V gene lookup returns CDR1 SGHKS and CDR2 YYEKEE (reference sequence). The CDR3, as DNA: TGTGCCAGCAGCTTGCACCAGGGCCCCGGGGAGCTGTTTTTT. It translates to CASSLHQGPGELFF.

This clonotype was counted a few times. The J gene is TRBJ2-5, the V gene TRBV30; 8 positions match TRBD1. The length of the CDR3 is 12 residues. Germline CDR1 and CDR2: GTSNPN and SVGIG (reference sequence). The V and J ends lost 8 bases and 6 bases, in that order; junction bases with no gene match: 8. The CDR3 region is CARSGQGKTQYF. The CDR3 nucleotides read TGTGCCCGGTCCGGACAGGGAAAGACCCAGTACTTC.

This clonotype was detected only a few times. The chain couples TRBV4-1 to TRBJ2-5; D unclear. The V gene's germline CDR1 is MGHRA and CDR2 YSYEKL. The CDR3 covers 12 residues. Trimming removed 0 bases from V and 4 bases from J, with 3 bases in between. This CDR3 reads CASSQESETQYF. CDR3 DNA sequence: TGCGCCAGCAGCCAAGAATCAGAGACCCAGTACTTC.